The T cell receptor beta chain described here comes from a study of cytomegalovirus exposure and HLA in healthy donors. General study findings and limits: According to a later analysis, most TCR beta chains associated with CMV appeared HLA-restricted. It was likely that a cluster of highly shared sequence variants was a sequencing artifact.

Remarks on this clone: Its antigen is as yet unknown.

The PCR contained 60 Vbeta and 13 Jbeta primers. Some clones are missing from TCRdb's copy, which holds only in-frame ones; the method was immunoSEQ multiplex PCR. The table records 200,000 to 250,000 clones, roughly 91% of them present only once. V dropped 6 bases and J dropped 6; count of bases not matched to a gene: 10. This CDR3 has 15 amino acids. Per the germline V gene, CDR1 is SGHAT and CDR2 is FQNNGV. The J gene is TRBJ2-1, the V gene TRBV11-2; 8 nucleotides agree with TRBD2. Sequencing was done on a sample of PBMCs. The TCR was taken from a woman between 18 and 29 years old in good health and CMV-seronegative. Here the CDR3 DNA reads TGTGCCAGCAGAGAACCCGGGACTAGGGTCAATGAGCAGTTCTTC. Translated, it gives CASREPGTRVNEQFF.